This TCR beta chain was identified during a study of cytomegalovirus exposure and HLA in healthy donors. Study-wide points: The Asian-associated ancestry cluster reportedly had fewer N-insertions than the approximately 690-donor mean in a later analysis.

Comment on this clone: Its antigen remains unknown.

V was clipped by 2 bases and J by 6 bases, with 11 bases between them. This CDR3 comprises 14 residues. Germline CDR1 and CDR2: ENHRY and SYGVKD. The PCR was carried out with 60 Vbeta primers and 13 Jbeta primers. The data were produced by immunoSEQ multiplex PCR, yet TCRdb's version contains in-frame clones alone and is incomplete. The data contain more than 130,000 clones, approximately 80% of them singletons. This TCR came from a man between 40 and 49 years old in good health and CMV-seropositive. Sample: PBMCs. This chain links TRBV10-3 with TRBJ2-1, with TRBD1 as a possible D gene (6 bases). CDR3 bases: TGTGCCATCAGTGAGACTAGGGGGTTCAATGAGCAGTTCTTC. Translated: CAISETRGFNEQFF.